Sequencing of this T cell receptor beta chain was carried out in a study of cytomegalovirus exposure and HLA in healthy donors. Study results and limitations: The study listed roughly 160 cytomegalovirus-associated TCR beta chains. Indistinguishable V segments, including TRBV6-2 and TRBV6-3, were excluded.

Donors in the study were healthy people who gave bone marrow. Researchers ran the PCR with 60 Vbeta and 13 Jbeta primers. Data came from immunoSEQ multiplex PCR; TCRdb stores just in-frame clones and leaves some out. This table has roughly 150,000 clones, roughly 80% appearing once. This CDR3 has 13 amino acids. Looked up from germline, CDR1 is MNHNS and CDR2 is SASEGT. A remark on this clone: Its antigen is unidentified.

This chain links TRBV6-1 with TRBJ2-7; D not certain. The DNA matches TRBJ2-1 better at its end, which makes the J call doubtful. The sequenced sample was PBMCs. The receptor's source is a woman aged 40 to 55 in good health and CMV-seropositive. CDR3 nucleotide sequence: TGTGCCAGCAGTTTGTCTGACTACAATGAGCAGTTCTTC. This sequence encodes CASSLSDYNEQFF.